The source of this TCR beta chain is a study of early T cells in non-severe SARS-CoV-2 infection. The wider study: Chains stayed unpaired after sequencing of bulk RNA from unsorted whole blood. General observations from the study: The study's VDJdb matching favored anti-spike CD8 responses and missed private and CD4 specificities.

This clonotype was seen only a few times. Its cognate antigen is unknown. The TCR library protocol attached unique molecular identifiers to the individual cDNA molecules. TCRdb redid the calling of the 5' RACE reads with MiXCR, one entry per CDR3 protein. The sample shows tens of thousands of distinct CDR3 sequences, roughly 12% of them seen only once. CDR1 is SGHRS, CDR2 YFSETQ, per germline. The CDR3 length is 14 residues. V lost 4 bases and J lost 5; bases outside the gene matches: 4. Sequenced input: whole blood. This chain joins TRBV5-1 and TRBJ2-2; TRBD2 aligns across 8 bases. This clonotype was obtained from an adult who was a healthcare worker with PCR-confirmed SARS-CoV-2 infection or an uninfected control (not recorded which). The CDR3 here is CASSVAGRTGELFF. In DNA, the CDR3 is TGCGCCAGCAGCGTAGCGGGAAGAACCGGGGAGCTGTTTTTT.